The entry below gives a single T cell receptor (beta chain) sequence along with its context. V lost 3 bases and J lost 4; bases outside the gene matches: 21. The CDR3 totals 19 residues. Germline CDR1 reads SEHNR; CDR2 reads FQNEAQ (reference sequence). The record originates from a study of blood T cell repertoires in COVID-19. Study background: Researchers got acute and convalescent COVID-19 samples from the United States, Italy and Spain.

In the source study's methods: How many nucleated cells were present was estimated from reference gene primer amplification. Method: immunoSEQ multiplex PCR; TCRdb's copy keeps in-frame clones and lacks some. The V and J calls and the clone size are those of that table, but D and trimming were determined from the DNA. The repertoire holds approximately 160,000 clones, 90% seen once, with around 0.5% in the top ten. The chain is built from TRBV7-9 and TRBJ2-7, with 7 bases identical to TRBD2. The sample comprised peripheral blood. The origin of this receptor is a man in his forties or fifties with acute or convalescent COVID-19. CDR3 amino acids: CASSFPLGGFGSGVYEQYF. Here the CDR3 DNA reads TGTGCCAGCAGCTTCCCTCTGGGGGGGTTTGGTAGCGGAGTTTACGAGCAGTACTTC.